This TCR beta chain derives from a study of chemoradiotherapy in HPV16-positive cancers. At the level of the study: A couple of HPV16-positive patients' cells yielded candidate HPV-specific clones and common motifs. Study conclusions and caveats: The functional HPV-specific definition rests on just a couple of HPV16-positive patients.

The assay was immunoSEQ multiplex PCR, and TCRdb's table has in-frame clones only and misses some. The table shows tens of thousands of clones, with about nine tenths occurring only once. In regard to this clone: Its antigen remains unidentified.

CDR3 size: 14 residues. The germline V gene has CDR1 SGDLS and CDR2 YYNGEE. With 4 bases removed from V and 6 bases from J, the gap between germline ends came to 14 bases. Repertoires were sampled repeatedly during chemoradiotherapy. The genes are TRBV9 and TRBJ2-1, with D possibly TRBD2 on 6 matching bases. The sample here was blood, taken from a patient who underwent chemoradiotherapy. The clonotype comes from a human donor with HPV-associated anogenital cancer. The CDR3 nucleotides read TGTGCCAGCAGCCCATTTCGGACTACCAATGAGCAGTTCTTC. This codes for CASSPFRTTNEQFF.